The source of this TCR beta chain is a study of OX40 agonist ivuxolimab in advanced cancers. Looking at the study overall: One patient with hepatocellular carcinoma and two with cutaneous melanoma, three in all, had partial responses.

Assay used: immunoSEQ multiplex PCR; TCRdb lists only in-frame clones, some missing. The sample holds 65,000 to 75,000 clones; approximately 78% are singletons and the top ten take 5.5% to 8.5%. General observations from the study: Partial responders treated at 0.1-3.0 mg/kg exhibited clonal expansion among the lowest measured.

A word on this clone: Its specificity is not known.

The germline gives CDR1 SGHTS, CDR2 YDEGEE. V was pared by 4 bases and J by 3 bases, with 13 bases between. This CDR3 is built from 15 residues. The sequencing used CD4+ or CD8+ T cells sorted from blood, collected in a trial of the OX40 agonist ivuxolimab. The source is an adult with an advanced solid tumor such as melanoma, head and neck, liver or kidney cancer. The chain recombines TRBV5-8 with TRBJ1-4; D is possibly TRBD1 (5 bases). The CDR3 nucleotides read TGTGCCAGCAGCCGGGGGGTCGGAGCTAATGAAAAACTGTTTTTT. Its translation: CASSRGVGANEKLFF.